What follows are 30 T cell receptor beta chains derived from one specimen sequenced in a study of T cell repertoires in cytomegalovirus infection. These receptors lack a known antigen. TCRdb called the reads again in MiXCR, with one record for every CDR3 protein. Among a few hundred thousand distinct CDR3 sequences, around 35% were seen once, and the ten largest hold under 20%. The sample consisted of cultured PBMCs, taken from culture after CMV antigen stimulation. These receptors all stem from a human donor in good health (CMV status not recorded). Some clones in this sample may be carry-over from other donors' samples.

The V and J genes are TRBV6-6 and TRBJ2-7; 15 bases match TRBD2. Germline CDR1 is MNHNY and CDR2 is SVGAGI (reference sequence). The CDR3 is 15 amino acids. The ends lost 6 bases at V and 7 bases at J; junction bases unmatched: 7. The CDR3 region is CASRGTSGRSGEQYF. The CDR3 DNA reads as TGTGCCAGCAGGGGGACTAGCGGGAGGTCTGGAGAGCAGTACTTC.

This clonotype was recorded many times. The rearrangement joins TRBV7-3 to TRBJ2-6; D might be TRBD1 or TRBD2, each matching 5 bases. The CDR3 runs to 15 residues. Germline V gene lookup returns CDR1 SGHTA and CDR2 FQGTGA. Between the trimmed V and J ends, which lost 0 bases and 4 bases, there was a span of 7 bases. CDR3 DNA: TGTGCCAGCAGCTTAACAGGGGACGGGGCCAACGTCCTGACTTTC. Translated: CASSLTGDGANVLTF.

This rearrangement joins TRBV19 to TRBJ2-1, with TRBD2 matching over 7 bases. The germline gives CDR1 LNHDA, CDR2 SQIVND (reference sequence). Trimming removed 3 bases from V and 4 bases from J; junction bases left unmatched: 6. The CDR3 is 15 amino acids. CDR3 loop: CASSISSGVYNEQFF. Here the CDR3 DNA reads TGTGCCAGTAGTATTTCTAGCGGAGTGTACAATGAGCAGTTCTTC.

This chain uses TRBV19 with TRBJ1-2; 7 nucleotides align to TRBD1. V lost 5 bases to trimming and J lost 4 bases; unmatched junction nucleotides: 10. CDR3 length equals 15 residues. Germline V CDR1 and CDR2: LNHDA, SQIVND (reference sequence). The CDR3 spells CASSSPGQIRYGYTF. CDR3 nucleotide sequence: TGTGCCAGTAGTTCGCCGGGACAGATCCGCTATGGCTACACCTTC.

This clonotype was detected a few times. The J gene is TRBJ1-5, the V gene TRBV20-1; D gene unclear. CDR1 and CDR2 (germline): DFQATT, SNEGSKA (reference sequence). Deletions cut 0 bases from V and 4 bases from J, with 4 bases between. The CDR3 runs to 12 residues. In DNA, the CDR3 is TGCAGTGCTAGAGATAAGAATCAGCCCCAGCATTTT. It is translated as CSARDKNQPQHF.

The sample holds a few counts of this clonotype. For the CDR3, the DNA is TGTGCCAGCAGTTCCGGGACGTTCTGGGATACGCAGTATTTT. Its translation is CASSSGTFWDTQYF. This chain uses TRBV28 with TRBJ2-3, with D tentatively TRBD1 or TRBD2 (5 bases each). V was cut by 4 bases and J by 6 bases, with 14 bases left in between. Germline CDR1 is MDHEN and CDR2 is SYDVKM. The CDR3 covers 14 residues.

This rearrangement joins TRBV6-1 to TRBJ1-5, with TRBD1 identical over 8 bases. This CDR3 spans 16 amino acids. With V trimmed by 3 bases and J by 4 bases, 8 bases remained unmatched. Germline lookup yields CDR1 MNHNS and CDR2 SASEGT. CDR3 residues: CASSDTGGMANQPQHF. CDR3 bases: TGTGCCAGCAGTGATACAGGGGGTATGGCGAATCAGCCCCAGCATTTT.

The chain is built from TRBV6-5 and TRBJ2-7; 10 bases map to TRBD1. J was trimmed by 5 bases and V by 2 bases; bases with no gene match: 6. The CDR3 sequence is 15 residues long. Germline CDR1 reads MNHEY; CDR2 reads SVGAGI. The CDR3 DNA follows: TGTGCCAGCAGTTACGGGGGACAGGGGTTCGACGAGCAGTACTTC. Protein sequence: CASSYGGQGFDEQYF.

This chain connects TRBV29-1 to TRBJ2-3; 8 nucleotides align to TRBD2. This CDR3 contains 14 residues. CDR1 and CDR2 from the germline V gene are SQVTM and ANQGSEA. Losses at the gene ends were 1 base for V and 4 bases for J; bases not matched to a gene: 4. The CDR3 region is CSVEAAGAADTQYF. CDR3 nucleotide sequence: TGCAGCGTTGAAGCAGCGGGAGCGGCAGATACGCAGTATTTT.

The V and J genes are TRBV29-1 and TRBJ1-2, with D possibly being TRBD1 (5 bases). The CDR3 is made up of 14 amino acids. The ends were cut back, 0 bases at V and 8 bases at J, with 16 bases in the middle. Germline assignment: CDR1 SQVTM and CDR2 ANQGSEA. CDR3 sequence reads: CSVEDPWGSWGYTF. DNA of the CDR3: TGCAGCGTTGAAGATCCGTGGGGGTCTTGGGGCTACACCTTC.

The rearrangement links TRBV4-2 to TRBJ2-3, with 8 bases matching TRBD2. The junction had 7 bases not matched to a gene; V was cut back by 1 base and J by 4 bases. CDR3 length: 16 amino acids. Germline V CDR1 and CDR2: LGHNA, YNFKEQ. The CDR3 reads CASSQVVAGLADTQYF. CDR3 coding DNA: TGTGCCAGCAGCCAAGTTGTAGCGGGGCTAGCAGATACGCAGTATTTT.

The rearrangement uses TRBV5-8 and TRBJ2-1, with a possible D match to TRBD1 (6 bases). The CDR3 totals 14 residues. V dropped 3 bases and J dropped 9 bases, with 16 bases sitting between them. Germline V gene sequence: CDR1 SGHTS, CDR2 YDEGEE. The CDR3 protein is CASSWARGLVEQFF. CDR3 sequence (DNA): TGTGCCAGCAGCTGGGCCAGGGGTCTTGTTGAGCAGTTCTTC.

The chain joins TRBV12-3 or TRBV12-4 to TRBJ1-2; D gene uncertain. Trimming removed 4 bases at V and 7 bases at J, with 16 bases between. The CDR3 totals 14 residues. The CDR3 nucleotides read TGTGCCAGCAGTTCAAGGACCGCAAACCGTGGCTACACCTTC. It encodes CASSSRTANRGYTF.

This chain connects TRBV15 to TRBJ2-1; D remains unclear. The germline CDR1 and CDR2 sequences are LNHNV and YYDKDF (reference sequence). This CDR3 comprises 14 residues. The germline V and J ends were trimmed by 0 bases and 9 bases, with 12 bases remaining between them. The CDR3 region is CATSRDFLETEQFF. The CDR3 DNA is TGTGCCACCAGCAGAGATTTTTTGGAGACTGAGCAGTTCTTC.

The chain couples TRBV6-6 to TRBJ2-7; 7 bases are shared with TRBD2. The CDR3 is made up of 12 amino acids. CDR1 and CDR2 from the germline V gene are MNHNY and SVGAGI (reference sequence). The ends lost 6 bases at V and 9 bases at J; junction bases unmatched: 8. The CDR3 region has the DNA TGTGCCAGCAGGGCGGGAGAAGGGGTGCAGTACTTC. Translating gives CASRAGEGVQYF.

This clonotype was detected only once. The rearrangement uses TRBV7-6 and TRBJ2-5, with 9 positions matching TRBD2. V lost 5 bases, J lost 5 bases, and 9 bases stayed unmatched. CDR3 size: 15 residues. Germline-derived CDR1 and CDR2 are SGHVS and FNYEAQ. CDR3 DNA: TGTGCCAGCAGCCCGGGACTAGCCTACTTGGAGACCCAGTACTTC. It translates to CASSPGLAYLETQYF.

There are many counts of this clonotype. This chain links TRBV7-2 with TRBJ2-3, with 11 bases aligning to TRBD2. CDR1 and CDR2 (germline): SGHTA, FQGNSA. With 4 bases clipped from V and 3 bases from J, the junction kept 3 bases outside the gene matches. This CDR3 contains 15 residues. Here the CDR3 DNA reads TGTGCCAGCAGCTGGCGGACTAGCGGGACAGATACGCAGTATTTT. Translation gives CASSWRTSGTDTQYF.

The chain couples TRBV6-6 to TRBJ2-1, with D possibly TRBD2 on 5 matching bases. Germline CDR1 reads MNHNY; CDR2 reads SVGAGI (reference sequence). The CDR3 runs to 13 residues. Trimming cost V 8 bases and J 6 bases, with 14 bases left between them. DNA of the CDR3: TGTGCCAGCGGGAGCCTCCTGCCCAATGAGCAGTTCTTC. Translating gives CASGSLLPNEQFF.

The chain is built from TRBV6-8 and TRBJ1-2, with 9 bases matching TRBD1. Germline loops: CDR1 MNHGY, CDR2 SAAAGT. The CDR3 contains 15 residues. V was clipped by 0 bases and J by 4 bases; unmatched bases: 3. The CDR3 DNA reads as TGTGCCAGCAGTTACTCGCGACAGGGGGGCTATGGCTACACCTTC. Translation: CASSYSRQGGYGYTF.

The V gene is TRBV11-2, the J gene TRBJ2-1, with 9 bases that match TRBD2. CDR1 and CDR2 (germline): SGHAT, FQNNGV. With V trimmed by 5 bases and J by 8 bases, 13 bases remained unmatched. This CDR3 region has 16 residues. CDR3 protein: CASSPNSGRGGDEQFF. CDR3 nucleotide sequence: TGTGCCAGCAGCCCAAATAGCGGGAGAGGTGGGGATGAGCAGTTCTTC.

The chain couples TRBV20-1 to TRBJ1-2, with D hard to call. CDR1 and CDR2 (germline): DFQATT, SNEGSKA (reference sequence). This CDR3 is built from 12 residues. V dropped 5 bases and J dropped 6 bases, with 13 bases sitting between them. CDR3 amino acids: CSALKGAHGYTF. The CDR3 nucleotides are TGCAGTGCTTTAAAGGGCGCCCATGGCTACACCTTC.

Note on this clonotype: The CDR3 does not close with the conserved phenylalanine or tryptophan, likely indicating a read error. Written as DNA, the CDR3 is TGTGCCAGCAGCTCGACGACTACTAGACACAGCTACAATGAGCAGTTCGTC. Residues: CASSSTTTRHSYNEQFV. This chain uses TRBV7-2 with TRBJ2-1; tentative D call: TRBD2 (5 bases). Germline CDR1 reads SGHTA; CDR2 reads FQGNSA. This CDR3 region has 17 residues. V dropped 4 bases and J dropped 3 bases, with 19 bases sitting between them.

The chain links TRBV9 to TRBJ2-1; D gene uncertain. Trimming pared 0 bases from V and 4 bases from J, leaving 8 bases between. The CDR3 has 14 residues. Germline-derived CDR1 and CDR2 are SGDLS and YYNGEE. CDR3 amino acids: CASSVGGTYNEQFF. DNA for the CDR3: TGTGCCAGCAGCGTAGGGGGTACTTACAATGAGCAGTTCTTC. The full variable domain, with the rest looked up from reference TRBV9 and TRBJ2-1, is DSGVTQTPKHLITATGQRVTLRCSPRSGDLSVYWYQQSLDQGLQFLIQYYNGEERAKGNILERFSAQQFPDLHSELNLSSLELGDSALYFCASSVGGTYNEQFFGPGTRLTVL.

This clonotype appeared a few times. The chain employs TRBV25-1 and TRBJ2-5; D possibly matches TRBD1 or TRBD2 (5 bases each). This CDR3 is built from 13 residues. V was trimmed by 0 bases and J by 4 bases, leaving 6 bases between them. Germline V gives CDR1 MGHDK, CDR2 SYGVNS. In nucleotides, the CDR3 is TGTGCCAGCAGTGAATATGGGGGAGAGACCCAGTACTTC. Translation gives CASSEYGGETQYF.

This clonotype was seen at least ten times. The V and J genes are TRBV12-3 or TRBV12-4 and TRBJ2-3, with D tentatively TRBD2 (5 bases). The CDR3 is 15 amino acids. V was cut by 10 bases and J by 5 bases, with 22 bases left in between. This chain's CDR3 is CATSRGGRIRDTQYF. The CDR3 DNA reads as TGTGCCACCTCCCGTGGTGGGAGAATTAGAGATACGCAGTATTTT.

The chain joins TRBV7-4 to TRBJ2-7, with D hard to call. CDR1 is SGHVT, CDR2 SQSDAQ, per germline. The V end was cut by 5 bases, the J end by 4 bases, with 12 bases between. CDR3 size: 13 residues. Here the CDR3 reads CASSLGDPYEQYV. DNA of the CDR3: TGTGCCAGCAGCCTAGGAGATCCTTACGAGCAGTACGTC.

This clonotype was seen a handful of times. The chain carries TRBV12-3 or TRBV12-4 and TRBJ1-5; D perhaps matches TRBD1 (6 bases). The ends were cut back, 5 bases at V and 7 bases at J, with 9 bases in the middle. CDR3 length: 12 amino acids. The chain's CDR3 is CASSTGRQPQHF. The CDR3, as DNA: TGTGCCAGCAGTACAGGGAGACAGCCCCAGCATTTT.

The V call is TRBV25-1, the J call TRBJ1-1; 9 nucleotides line up with TRBD1. V trimming: 1 base; J trimming: 6 bases; junction bases outside the gene matches: 12. The CDR3 covers 17 residues. The V gene's germline CDR1 is MGHDK and CDR2 SYGVNS. CDR3 bases: TGTGCCAGCAGTGAATCTCGCGGGACAGGGCCTAGAGCTGAAGCTTTCTTT. Residues: CASSESRGTGPRAEAFF. Based on the CDR3 plus reference TRBV25-1 and TRBJ1-1, the full variable domain is EADIYQTPRYLVIGTGKKITLECSQTMGHDKMYWYQQDPGMELHLIHYSYGVNSTEKGDLSSESTVSRIRTEHFPLTLESARPSHTSQYLCASSESRGTGPRAEAFFGQGTRLTVV.

This clonotype was seen more than once but under ten times. V gene TRBV6-4 combines with J gene TRBJ2-7, with a possible D match to TRBD2 (5 bases). Trimming pared 4 bases from V and 5 bases from J, leaving 15 bases between. The CDR3 totals 14 residues. Germline V gives CDR1 MRHNA, CDR2 SNTAGT. This CDR3 is CASSAEASNHEQYF. CDR3 DNA sequence: TGTGCCAGCAGTGCCGAGGCTAGCAACCACGAGCAGTACTTC.

At least ten counts were recorded for this clonotype. This chain uses TRBV7-2 with TRBJ1-2, with D unclear. The CDR3 has 16 amino acids. Between the trimmed V and J ends, which lost 7 bases and 2 bases, there was a span of 20 bases. Germline assignment: CDR1 SGHTA and CDR2 FQGNSA. The chain's CDR3 is CASTHVAGGWNYGYTF. CDR3 DNA sequence: TGTGCCAGCACCCACGTCGCGGGCGGGTGGAACTATGGCTACACCTTC.